This entry lists 3 T cell receptor beta chains sequenced from one sample in a study of blood T cell repertoires in COVID-19. Method: immunoSEQ multiplex PCR; TCRdb's copy keeps in-frame clones and lacks some. The data contain approximately 250,000 clones, roughly 90% of them singletons. The sequencing sample was made of PBMCs or T cells enriched from blood (not recorded which). Receptor source: a man in his forties or fifties who had been exposed to COVID-19.

The chain joins TRBV30 to TRBJ2-7, with D perhaps matching TRBD1 (6 bases). The CDR3 extends over 14 amino acids. Germline V lookup: CDR1 GTSNPN, CDR2 SVGIG (reference sequence). V lost 3 bases to trimming and J lost 3 bases, with 15 bases between them. The CDR3 is CAWRDRTTNYEQYF. In DNA form, the CDR3 reads TGTGCCTGGAGGGACAGAACAACTAACTACGAGCAGTACTTC.

This rearrangement joins TRBV5-1 to TRBJ1-2, with 7 nucleotides matching TRBD1. Germline lookup yields CDR1 SGHRS and CDR2 YFSETQ. The CDR3 has 15 amino acids. The junction had 14 bases not matched to a gene; V was cut back by 4 bases and J by 8 bases. DNA of the CDR3: TGCGCCAGCAGCCCAGACTCAGACAGGGCCCTCGGCTACACCTTC. This gives the protein CASSPDSDRALGYTF.

This chain joins TRBV30 and TRBJ2-6, with 8 bases fitting TRBD1. The CDR3 spans 14 residues. The germline gives CDR1 GTSNPN, CDR2 SVGIG (reference sequence). J was trimmed by 2 bases and V by 4 bases; bases with no gene match: 1. CDR3 residues: CAWTGGTGANVLTF. The CDR3 bases are TGTGCCTGGACAGGGGGCACTGGGGCCAACGTCCTGACTTTC.